These T cell receptor beta chains were read from a single sample in a study of T cell responses to AZD1222 COVID-19 vaccine. Here immunoSEQ multiplex PCR was the method, and the copy in TCRdb shows in-frame clones only, minus some. The sample records 95,000 to 150,000 clones, 80% to 90% being singletons. The material sequenced was peripheral blood, taken on day 0 of AZD1222 vaccination. The origin of the receptors is an adult in good health. The CDR3 runs from the conserved cysteine through the conserved F or W. The D gene is left open where the match is weak. The size field is filled for only some rows; it gives once, few, many or a size class.

V gene,J gene,D gene,clone size,CDR3 DNA,CDR3 protein
TRBV27,TRBJ1-2,.,.,TGTGCCAGCAGTCTAAACAGGGAGGCTAACTATGGCTACACCTTC,CASSLNREANYGYTF
TRBV6-4,TRBJ2-3,TRBD1,.,TGTGCCAGCAGTGAGGGACAGGGAAGCACAGATACGCAGTATTTT,CASSEGQGSTDTQYF
TRBV7-7,TRBJ2-5,.,.,TGTGCCAGCAGCCGACAGGGGAGGGGGACCCAGTACTTC,CASSRQGRGTQYF
TRBV15,TRBJ2-7,.,once,TGTGCCACCAGCAGAGGACCTAGCTACGAGCAGTACTTC,CATSRGPSYEQYF
TRBV24-1,TRBJ2-1,TRBD2,.,TGTGCCACCAGTGATTGGGGACTAGCGGGAGCTATTGGTGATGAGCAGTTCTTC,CATSDWGLAGAIGDEQFF
TRBV19,TRBJ1-1,TRBD1,.,TGTGCCATTACGGGACAGGGGGCGCCGCACACTGAAGCTTTCTTT,CAITGQGAPHTEAFF
TRBV9,TRBJ2-7,.,few,TGTGCCAGCAGCCCCAATTGGGACACCTACGAGCAGTACTTC,CASSPNWDTYEQYF
TRBV27,TRBJ1-1,.,.,TGTGCCAGCAGTCCGGACCCAACGTGGGGGAACACTGAAGCTTTCTTT,CASSPDPTWGNTEAFF
TRBV27,TRBJ2-7,.,.,TGTGCCAGCAGTTCAGGGTATGGCGAGCAGTACTTC,CASSSGYGEQYF
TRBV3-1/TRBV3-2,TRBJ2-7,TRBD1,.,TGTGCCAGCAGCCGATTTACAGGGGGCGCCTACGAGCAGTACTTC,CASSRFTGGAYEQYF
TRBV6-5,TRBJ1-2,.,.,TGTGCCAGCAGCTCCCCCAGACGGGGCGACTATGGCTACACCTTC,CASSSPRRGDYGYTF
TRBV3-1/TRBV3-2,TRBJ1-3,.,.,TGTGCCAGCAGCCAAGATCGTGGAAACACCATATATTTT,CASSQDRGNTIYF
TRBV28,TRBJ2-7,.,.,TGTGCCAGCAGTTGGGGACTCGAGCAGTACTTC,CASSWGLEQYF
TRBV21-1,TRBJ1-5,.,.,TGTGCCAGCAGCAAAGTTGGACAGGGCCAATATAGCAATCAGCCCCAGCATTTT,CASSKVGQGQYSNQPQHF
TRBV19,TRBJ1-3,TRBD1,.,TGTGCCAGTAGCCGTGACAGGGGGCGAATTTCCTGGGACACCATATATTTT,CASSRDRGRISWDTIYF
TRBV27,TRBJ1-1,.,.,TGTGCCAGCAGCCAACTCGATGGGGATGGTACTGAAGCTTTCTTT,CASSQLDGDGTEAFF
TRBV12-5,TRBJ2-7,TRBD1,.,TGTGCTAGTGGTCGTCGGGACAGAGACTACGAGCAGTACTTC,CASGRRDRDYEQYF
TRBV30,TRBJ1-1,.,.,TGTGCCTGGATTGTCCCAGGGAGAGCTTTCTTT,CAWIVPGRAFF
TRBV27,TRBJ2-7,TRBD1,.,TGTGCCAGCAGCCAGGGGGCAGTTTACGAGCAGTACTTC,CASSQGAVYEQYF
TRBV9,TRBJ2-5,.,.,TGTGCCAGCAGCCTAGCAGGTTTCGCGGAGACCCAGTACTTC,CASSLAGFAETQYF
TRBV5-4,TRBJ2-5,TRBD2,.,TGTGCCAGCAGCTTGAATAGGGGAGGGTCAGAGACCCAGTACTTC,CASSLNRGGSETQYF
TRBV7-2,TRBJ2-3,TRBD2,.,TGTGCCAGCAGCCGCACCCCGGGACTAGCGACAGATACGCAGTATTTT,CASSRTPGLATDTQYF
TRBV9,TRBJ1-3,.,.,TGTGCCAGCAGCGTAGACTCCAGGTCCGGAAACACCATATATTTT,CASSVDSRSGNTIYF
TRBV18,TRBJ2-7,TRBD1,.,TGTGCCAGCTCAGCTTTGGGGACAGGTTTGGCCGAGCAGTACTTC,CASSALGTGLAEQYF
TRBV27,TRBJ1-5,TRBD1,few,TGTGCCAGCGGCTTACAGGGGAATCAGCCCCAGCATTTT,CASGLQGNQPQHF
TRBV6-5,TRBJ2-2,.,.,TGTGCCACAAGAAACACCGGGGAGCTGTTTTTT,CATRNTGELFF
TRBV6-2/TRBV6-3,TRBJ1-5,TRBD1,few,TGTGCCAGCAGTTACGTAATAAACACAGGGGGCGGCAATCAGCCCCAGCATTTT,CASSYVINTGGGNQPQHF
TRBV5-4,TRBJ2-7,.,.,TGTGCCAGCAGCTCCTCCGGGACACGGGCCTACGAGCAGTACTTC,CASSSSGTRAYEQYF